This TCR beta chain was identified during a study of shared clonotypes between healthy human individuals. This clone came up a few times. The antigen is undetermined. Other DNA sequences within the sample encode an identical CDR3. CD4+ cells yielded CD45RA+ naive and CD45RA-negative memory subsets. General observations from the study: Non-shared clonotypes had lower generation probabilities than those shared by all four donors. What naive subsets generally showed was a larger estimated richness than memory subsets showed.

Trimming cost V 2 bases and J 4 bases; bases outside gene matches: 3. This CDR3 is built from 14 residues. In germline, CDR1 is GTSNPN, CDR2 SVGIG (reference sequence). Sequenced by immunoSEQ multiplex PCR; TCRdb stores in-frame clones only, minus some. The profile shows over a million clones, more than 65% of them singletons. The sequencing sample was made of memory CD4+ T cells sorted from blood. Subset meaning: CD45RA-negative fraction. The clonotype originates from a man aged 18 to 29 in good health. The chain has TRBV30 and TRBJ1-2, with 11 bases fitting TRBD1. The CDR3 region is CAWSPGTGGYGYTF. CDR3 nucleotides: TGTGCCTGGAGTCCCGGGACAGGGGGCTATGGCTACACCTTC.